These 16 T cell receptor beta chains were all obtained from the same sample, sequenced in a study of CD8 T cells in ankylosing spondylitis. General study results and limits: There was a TCR beta motif, made of several highly homologous variants, that appeared characteristic of ankylosing spondylitis blood.

These receptors' antigens are unknown. Each CDR3 protein is one row after TCRdb ran MiXCR on the 5' RACE reads. The sample holds 350,000 to 550,000 distinct CDR3 sequences; roughly 26% are singletons and the top ten take roughly 0.9%. Sequenced: blood, either unsorted or a sorted T cell fraction (not recorded which). These TCRs come from a male donor with ankylosing spondylitis.

The chain couples TRBV7-2 to TRBJ2-3; D not certain. Trimming pared 2 bases from V and 11 bases from J, leaving 8 bases between. The CDR3 is 11 residues long. Germline values: CDR1 SGHTA, CDR2 FQGNSA. Here the CDR3 DNA reads TGTGCCAGCAGCTTACCCCCGGGGCAGTATTTT. Translated, it gives CASSLPPGQYF.

The chain combines TRBV20-1 with TRBJ2-7; 10 bases match TRBD1. Germline V gene data show CDR1 as DFQATT and CDR2 as SNEGSKA (reference sequence). CDR3 length equals 14 residues. The J segment lost 1 base and the V segment lost 1 base, leaving 1 base of the junction unmatched. The CDR3, as DNA: TGCAGTGCTAGAGGGGACAGGGGATCCTACGAGCAGTACTTC. It encodes CSARGDRGSYEQYF.

J is TRBJ2-3 and V is TRBV7-7, with D hard to call. Germline V gives CDR1 SSHAT, CDR2 FNYEAQ (reference sequence). V shed 1 base and J shed 1 base, with 9 bases lying between them. This CDR3 has 15 residues. The DNA for the CDR3 is TGTGCCAGCAGCTTAGGGCCCTCGGGCACAGATACGCAGTATTTT. It specifies CASSLGPSGTDTQYF.

The chain combines TRBV10-3 with TRBJ2-5; D uncertain. CDR3 length: 13 residues. V lost 4 bases and J 9 bases, leaving 15 bases between the germline ends. Looked up from germline, CDR1 is ENHRY and CDR2 is SYGVKD. CDR3 in amino acids: CAISGSPRIPQYF. DNA for the CDR3: TGTGCCATCAGTGGGTCGCCAAGGATCCCCCAGTACTTC.

This chain links TRBV20-1 with TRBJ2-7; the D gene could be TRBD1 or TRBD2 (5 bases each). The CDR3 sequence is 14 residues long. Trimming took 0 bases from V and 4 from J, leaving 13 bases between them. The germline V gene encodes CDR1 DFQATT and CDR2 SNEGSKA (reference sequence). CDR3 DNA: TGCAGTGCTAGAGATTCGGCCGGGACGTACGAGCAGTACGTC. Amino acid sequence: CSARDSAGTYEQYV.

This clonotype was seen a handful of times. This rearrangement joins TRBV15 to TRBJ2-7; D may be TRBD2 (6 bases). The CDR3 is made up of 14 amino acids. Germline V CDR1 and CDR2: LNHNV, YYDKDF (reference sequence). Trimming removed 0 bases at V and 2 bases at J, with 8 bases between. In DNA, the CDR3 is TGTGCCACCAGCAGAGATCCGGGGGCCTACGAGCAGTACGTC. Residues: CATSRDPGAYEQYV.

This clonotype was detected a few times. The gene calls are TRBV15 and TRBJ2-6, with D possibly TRBD2 on 6 matching bases. CDR1 is LNHNV, CDR2 YYDKDF, per germline (reference sequence). V gave up 6 bases and J gave up 0 bases, with 9 bases separating them. The CDR3 totals 15 residues. The CDR3 protein is CATRGGNSGANVLTF. CDR3 in DNA: TGTGCCACCAGAGGCGGGAACTCTGGGGCCAACGTCCTGACTTTC.

This clonotype turned up a few times. The chain carries TRBV7-9 and TRBJ1-2, with D possibly TRBD1 on 6 matching bases. Trimming removed 5 bases from V and 3 bases from J, with 13 bases in between. There are 14 residues in the CDR3. Germline loops: CDR1 SEHNR, CDR2 FQNEAQ (reference sequence). The CDR3 sequence: CASSPGGQYYGYTF. CDR3 DNA sequence: TGTGCCAGCAGCCCCGGGGGGCAGTACTATGGCTACACCTTC.

A word on this clonotype: One junction end does not reproduce the germline sequence, and a read error may be involved. The CDR3 loop reads CASSPGTGSYELYF. The CDR3 DNA reads as TGTGCCAGCTCACCTGGGACGGGTTCCTACGAGCTGTACTTC. The rearrangement uses TRBV18 and TRBJ2-7; D may match TRBD1 or TRBD2 (5 bases each). The CDR3 has 14 amino acids. The germline V gene encodes CDR1 KGHSH and CDR2 LQKENI.

The J gene is TRBJ2-1, the V gene TRBV20-1; 8 nucleotides line up with TRBD2. The CDR3 contains 17 residues. Germline V gives CDR1 DFQATT, CDR2 SNEGSKA (reference sequence). The J segment lost 2 bases and the V segment lost 0 bases, leaving 9 bases of the junction unmatched. The DNA of the CDR3 is TGCAGTGCTAGAGAGTGGGCTAAGCGGGAGCCCTACAATGAGCAGTTCTTC. This gives the protein CSAREWAKREPYNEQFF.

This clonotype was detected only a few times. The V and J genes are TRBV27 and TRBJ2-5; the match to TRBD1 covers 9 bases. The CDR3 is made up of 13 amino acids. Germline V gene sequence: CDR1 MNHEY, CDR2 SMNVEV (reference sequence). Losses at the gene ends were 8 bases for V and 5 bases for J; bases not matched to a gene: 6. The CDR3 is CASRGQGRETQYF. As DNA, the CDR3 is TGTGCCAGCCGGGGACAGGGTCGTGAGACCCAGTACTTC.

V gene TRBV6-1 combines with J gene TRBJ2-3; TRBD2 agrees at 12 bases. Per the germline V gene, CDR1 is MNHNS and CDR2 is SASEGT. This CDR3 region has 16 residues. V was clipped by 6 bases and J by 3 bases; unmatched bases: 7. The CDR3, as DNA: TGTGCCAGCAGGATGCTAGCGGGAGGGCAGACAGATACGCAGTATTTT. This encodes CASRMLAGGQTDTQYF.

The CDR3: CAWSWALNEQFF. The CDR3 bases are TGTGCCTGGAGTTGGGCCCTCAATGAGCAGTTCTTC. This chain connects TRBV30 to TRBJ2-1; D is unresolved. Germline V gives CDR1 GTSNPN, CDR2 SVGIG (reference sequence). V dropped 2 bases and J dropped 6 bases, with 8 bases sitting between them. This CDR3 comprises 12 residues.

Only one count was recorded for this clonotype. The chain couples TRBV3-1 to TRBJ2-3; 12 bases are a match to TRBD2. Germline CDR1 and CDR2: LGHDT and YNNKEL (reference sequence). The CDR3 spans 17 residues. J gave up 5 bases and V 1 base, and 7 bases lay outside the gene matches. CDR3 sequence: CASSQGRLAGVLDTQYF. Written as DNA, the CDR3 is TGTGCCAGCAGCCAAGGGAGACTAGCGGGAGTTCTAGATACGCAGTATTTT.

The chain recombines TRBV29-1 with TRBJ1-1; D is possibly TRBD1 (5 bases). This CDR3 comprises 13 residues. Trimming shortened V by 6 bases and J by 6 bases, and 17 bases separated the two germline ends. CDR1 and CDR2 from the germline V gene are SQVTM and ANQGSEA. This CDR3 reads CSVARDLASEAFF. The CDR3 nucleotides are TGCAGCGTCGCCAGGGATTTGGCGTCTGAAGCTTTCTTT.

The sample holds a few counts of this clonotype. The V gene is TRBV20-1, the J gene TRBJ2-1, with 9 bases aligning to TRBD1. CDR3 length: 15 amino acids. Looked up from germline, CDR1 is DFQATT and CDR2 is SNEGSKA (reference sequence). With 6 bases clipped from V and 9 bases from J, the junction kept 15 bases outside the gene matches. The CDR3 DNA sequence: TGCAGTGCGCGGGACCCGGGACAGGGTAGTATTGAGCAGTTCTTC. It is translated as CSARDPGQGSIEQFF.